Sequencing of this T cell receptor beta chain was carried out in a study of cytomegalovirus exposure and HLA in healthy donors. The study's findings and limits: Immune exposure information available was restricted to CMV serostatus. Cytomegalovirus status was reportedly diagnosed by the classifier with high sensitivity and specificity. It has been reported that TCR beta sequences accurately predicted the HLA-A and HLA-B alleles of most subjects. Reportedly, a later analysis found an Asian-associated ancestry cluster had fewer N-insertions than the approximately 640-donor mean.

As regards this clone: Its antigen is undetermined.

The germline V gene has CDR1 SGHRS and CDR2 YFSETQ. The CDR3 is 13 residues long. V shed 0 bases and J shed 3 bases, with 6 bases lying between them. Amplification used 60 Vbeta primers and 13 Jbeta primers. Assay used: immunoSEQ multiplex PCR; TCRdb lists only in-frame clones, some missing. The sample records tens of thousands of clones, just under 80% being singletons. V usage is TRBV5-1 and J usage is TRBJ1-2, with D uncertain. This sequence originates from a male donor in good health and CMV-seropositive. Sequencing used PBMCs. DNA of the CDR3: TGCGCCAGCAGCTTGGGGCGGGACTATGGCTACACCTTC. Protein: CASSLGRDYGYTF.